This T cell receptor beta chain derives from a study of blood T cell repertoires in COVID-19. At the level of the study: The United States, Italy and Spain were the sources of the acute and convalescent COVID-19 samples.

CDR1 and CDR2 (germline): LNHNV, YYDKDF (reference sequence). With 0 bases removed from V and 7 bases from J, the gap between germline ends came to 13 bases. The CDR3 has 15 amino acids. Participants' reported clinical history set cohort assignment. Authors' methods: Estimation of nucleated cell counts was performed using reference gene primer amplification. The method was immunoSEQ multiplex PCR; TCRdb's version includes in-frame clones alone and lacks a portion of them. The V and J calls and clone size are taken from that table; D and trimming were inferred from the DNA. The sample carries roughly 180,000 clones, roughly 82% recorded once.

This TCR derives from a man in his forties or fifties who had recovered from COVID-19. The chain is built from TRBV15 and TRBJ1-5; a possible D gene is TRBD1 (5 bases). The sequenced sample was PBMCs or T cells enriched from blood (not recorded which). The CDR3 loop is CATSRDKGIGQPQHF. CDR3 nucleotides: TGTGCCACCAGCAGAGACAAGGGGATTGGCCAGCCCCAGCATTTT.